The rows below give T cell receptor beta chains drawn from one sample of a study of cytomegalovirus exposure and HLA in healthy donors. TCRdb's table, derived via immunoSEQ multiplex PCR, lists solely in-frame clones and lacks some. The sample has under 200,000 clones; roughly 80% are singletons. What was sequenced was PBMCs. Source of these receptors: a woman between 18 and 29 years old in good health and CMV-seronegative. Both conserved end residues are part of each CDR3. D genes are given only for firm matches. The listing skips clone size in some rows; elsewhere it reads once, few, many or a size class.

cdr3_nt,cdr3_aa,v_call,clone_size,j_call,d_call
TGCGCCAGCAGCTTTAGCGGGAGGGGGGAAGAGACCCAGTACTTC,CASSFSGRGEETQYF,TRBV5-1,few,TRBJ2-5,TRBD2
TGTGCCAGCAGTGAAGCGGGGGCTGAGCAGTTCTTC,CASSEAGAEQFF,TRBV2,few,TRBJ2-1,NA
TGTGCCAGCAGCGGCCGGTATCGTGATGAAGCTTTCTTT,CASSGRYRDEAFF,TRBV9,NA,TRBJ1-1,NA
TGTGCCAGCAGTCCTGGGACAGGGGGCGCCCAGCCCCAGCATTTT,CASSPGTGGAQPQHF,TRBV6-5,few,TRBJ1-5,TRBD1
TGTGCCAGCAGTGGCCCTCGACAGGGGTGGGACACTGAAGCTTTCTTT,CASSGPRQGWDTEAFF,TRBV6-1,NA,TRBJ1-1,TRBD1
TGTGCCAGCACGAATCTAGCGTCTACTACTTATGAGCAGTTCTTC,CASTNLASTTYEQFF,TRBV6-6,NA,TRBJ2-1,NA
TGTGCCAGCAGCGCCCACAGGGGCGGGGAGACCCAGTACTTC,CASSAHRGGETQYF,TRBV9,NA,TRBJ2-5,TRBD1
TGTGCCAGCAGCCTGAGGAGCCCGGGGGTGGCTTTCTTT,CASSLRSPGVAFF,TRBV27,NA,TRBJ1-1,NA
TGTGCCAGCAGCCTAGCGGGGTTCTACAATGAGCAGTTCTTC,CASSLAGFYNEQFF,TRBV6-5,NA,TRBJ2-1,TRBD2
TGCGCCACCGGACTAGCGGTCGATGGGGGTGAGCAGTTCTTC,CATGLAVDGGEQFF,TRBV10-2,NA,TRBJ2-1,TRBD2
TGTGCCAGCAGGCCCGACAGGGGAACCGACACCGGGGAGCTGTTTTTT,CASRPDRGTDTGELFF,TRBV27,NA,TRBJ2-2,TRBD1
TGTGCCAGCGCCACTAGCGGGAGCTACGAGCAGTACTTC,CASATSGSYEQYF,TRBV27,NA,TRBJ2-7,TRBD2
TGTGCCAGCAGCGAACGCGGGAGCTCCTACAATGAGCAGTTCTTC,CASSERGSSYNEQFF,TRBV9,NA,TRBJ2-1,TRBD2
TGTGCCAGCAGTTTGAACAGGGGAGAGACCCAGTACTTC,CASSLNRGETQYF,TRBV2,NA,TRBJ2-5,TRBD1
TGTGCCAGCAGTTTATTTGTCGGGAGAGGCTCCTACGAGCAGTACTTC,CASSLFVGRGSYEQYF,TRBV28,NA,TRBJ2-7,NA
TGTGCCAGTAGTATACAGGGACTTGTCTATGGCTACACCTTC,CASSIQGLVYGYTF,TRBV19,NA,TRBJ1-2,NA
TGTGCCAGCACTTCAGGAGGGGCAACTAATGAAAAACTGTTTTTT,CASTSGGATNEKLFF,TRBV5-5,NA,TRBJ1-4,NA
TGCGCCAGCAGCCGGCTATGGGAAACAGGGGTCTCTAGCACAGATACGCAGTATTTT,CASSRLWETGVSSTDTQYF,TRBV4-3,once,TRBJ2-3,TRBD1
TGTGCCAGCAGTCCTCGGACAGGACTATACGAGCAGTACTTC,CASSPRTGLYEQYF,TRBV28,NA,TRBJ2-7,NA
TGCAGCTCCCGACAGGGTCCAGGTAGGGGCCGGGGAGCTAACTATGGCTACACCTTC,CSSRQGPGRGRGANYGYTF,TRBV29-1,NA,TRBJ1-2,TRBD1
TGTGCCAGTAGTACTACAGATTATAGCAATCAGCCCCAGCATTTT,CASSTTDYSNQPQHF,TRBV19,NA,TRBJ1-5,NA
TGTGCCAGCAGCAGGGACTGGGGGAACGCTGAAGCTTTCTTT,CASSRDWGNAEAFF,TRBV13,NA,TRBJ1-1,NA
TGTGCCAGCAGCCCAGGGGGGCTAGCGGGTTACAATGAGCAGTTCTTC,CASSPGGLAGYNEQFF,TRBV11-2,NA,TRBJ2-1,NA
TGTGCCAGCAGCCCGAATCGCTCAAGCGGTGAGTTCTTC,CASSPNRSSGEFF,TRBV27,NA,TRBJ2-1,NA
TGCGCCAGCGGAGACAGAGTGTCTTATGGCTACACCTTC,CASGDRVSYGYTF,TRBV10-2,NA,TRBJ1-2,NA
TGTGCCAGCAGCGACAGCGGGAGAGATGGGGATGAGCAGTTCTTC,CASSDSGRDGDEQFF,TRBV7-9,NA,TRBJ2-1,TRBD2
TGTGCCACCTCCAGGGGATCGACAGATACGCAGTATTTT,CATSRGSTDTQYF,TRBV15,NA,TRBJ2-3,NA
TGTGCCAGCAGCTTAGAGTCCGGGGTCGGCGAGACCCAGTACTTC,CASSLESGVGETQYF,TRBV11-2,NA,TRBJ2-5,NA
TGTGCCACCTGGGACAGAGAAGGGGGGCCCCAGCATTTT,CATWDREGGPQHF,TRBV19,NA,TRBJ1-5,TRBD1
TGTGCCAGCAGCCAAGGGACTTTCGTCACAGATACGCAGTATTTT,CASSQGTFVTDTQYF,TRBV4-2,NA,TRBJ2-3,NA
TGCGCCAGCAGCCAAGGGACAGGGGCCTCTATAGCTTTCTTT,CASSQGTGASIAFF,TRBV4-1,NA,TRBJ1-1,TRBD1
TGTGCCAGCCACCAGGGGCAAGAGACCCAGTACTTC,CASHQGQETQYF,TRBV2,once,TRBJ2-5,NA
TGTGCCATCAGTGAGTCTCTAACAGGTGGTTATTATGGCTACACCTTC,CAISESLTGGYYGYTF,TRBV10-3,NA,TRBJ1-2,NA
TGTTCCAGCAGCGGACGCTCAGGGGGGCGGACCGGGGAGCTGTTTTTT,CSSSGRSGGRTGELFF,TRBV7-9,NA,TRBJ2-2,NA
TGTGCCAGCGCCCGTGATGGTTGGGGGGAACCTTTAGATGAGCAGTTCTTC,CASARDGWGEPLDEQFF,TRBV27,NA,TRBJ2-1,NA
TGTGCCAGCAGCTTACGACAGGGGGCTAATTCACCCCTCCACTTT,CASSLRQGANSPLHF,TRBV9,once,TRBJ1-6,TRBD1
TGTGCCAGCAGCGGAGGCGGGGGTCAGACCCAGTACTTC,CASSGGGGQTQYF,TRBV5-6,once,TRBJ2-5,TRBD2
TGTGCCAGGGGACAGTACCTATACGAGCAGTACTTC,CARGQYLYEQYF,TRBV7-9,NA,TRBJ2-7,TRBD1
TGCGCCAGCAGCCCTGGACTAGCGGGAGGGCCTGGAGCAGATACGCAGTATTTT,CASSPGLAGGPGADTQYF,TRBV4-1,NA,TRBJ2-3,TRBD2
TGTGCCAGCAGCGAGGACGGGAGGCCTCAGCCCCAGCATTTT,CASSEDGRPQPQHF,TRBV2,NA,TRBJ1-5,NA
TGTGCCAGCAGTTACTCGGCTAGCCTCTACAATGAGCAGTTCTTC,CASSYSASLYNEQFF,TRBV6-5,NA,TRBJ2-1,NA